These 5 T cell receptor beta chains were all obtained from the same sample, sequenced in a study of patients and donors after allogeneic stem cell transplantation. TCRdb independently ran MiXCR on the RT-PCR reads; one entry per CDR3 protein. The data hold over 400,000 distinct CDR3 sequences, with more than 15% observed a single time. The sample taken for sequencing was blood, either unsorted or a sorted T cell fraction (not recorded which). Receptors originate from a human donor who was either an allogeneic HSCT recipient or a stem cell or donor lymphocyte infusion donor (not recorded which). It is not recorded whose cells these are; they may come from a transplant donor.

This chain uses TRBV11-1 with TRBJ1-2, with 9 bases that match TRBD1. The CDR3 runs to 19 residues. Per the germline V gene, CDR1 is SGHAT and CDR2 is FQDESV (reference sequence). V trimming: 5 bases; J trimming: 5 bases; junction bases outside the gene matches: 21. As DNA, the CDR3 is TGTGCCAGCAGCCCTGGAAGAGTGTCCGGGACAGGGAAAAAATATGGCTACACCTTC. Translated, it gives CASSPGRVSGTGKKYGYTF.

J is TRBJ2-7 and V is TRBV12-3 or TRBV12-4, with a tentative D call TRBD2 (5 bases). The V and J ends lost 5 bases and 3 bases respectively, with 11 bases between them. This CDR3 spans 13 amino acids. The CDR3: CASSLRGCYEQYF. The CDR3 bases are TGTGCCAGCAGTCTTAGAGGGTGCTACGAGCAGTACTTC.

This clonotype was counted a few times. This sequence joins TRBV7-6 and TRBJ2-1; D remains ambiguous. CDR3 length: 12 residues. The V end was cut by 3 bases, the J end by 5 bases, with 5 bases between. Germline CDR1 reads SGHVS; CDR2 reads FNYEAQ. In DNA, the CDR3 is TGTGCCAGCAGCTTCCAGAACAATGAGCAGTTCTTC. This translates into CASSFQNNEQFF.

The chain employs TRBV5-1 and TRBJ1-6; possibly TRBD1 for D (5 bases). Germline V CDR1 and CDR2: SGHRS, YFSETQ. Trimming removed 4 bases at V and 14 bases at J, with 16 bases between. This CDR3 has 13 amino acids. CDR3 protein: CASSPDILRSLHF. The CDR3 DNA reads as TGCGCCAGCAGCCCGGACATTCTCCGATCCCTCCACTTT.

The V and J genes are TRBV7-9 and TRBJ2-1; D gene uncertain. Germline CDR1 SEHNR, CDR2 FQNEAQ (reference sequence). The CDR3 contains 13 residues. Trimming removed 4 bases from V and 9 bases from J, with 13 bases in between. CDR3 sequence reads: CASSSLFTVEQFF. As DNA, the CDR3 is TGTGCCAGCAGCTCGCTCTTTACAGTTGAGCAGTTCTTC.